This TCR beta chain was found in a study of early T cells in non-severe SARS-CoV-2 infection. This clonotype was counted between two and nine times. MiXCR, run by TCRdb on the 5' RACE reads, gives a single entry per CDR3 protein. The data show approximately 81,000 distinct CDR3 sequences, with around 6% seen just once and about 7.8% held by the top ten. Sequencing was performed on whole blood. This TCR was sampled from an adult who was a healthcare worker with PCR-confirmed SARS-CoV-2 infection or an uninfected control (not recorded which).

The CDR3: CASSLSGGIATGELFF. Written as DNA, the CDR3 is TGTGCCAGCAGCTTATCAGGGGGCATCGCCACCGGGGAGCTGTTTTTT. The V gene is TRBV7-2, the J gene TRBJ2-2; 8 bases match TRBD1. This CDR3 contains 16 residues. Trimming at V came to 2 bases and at J to 4 bases, leaving 6 bases not matched to a gene. Germline V lookup: CDR1 SGHTA, CDR2 FQGNSA.